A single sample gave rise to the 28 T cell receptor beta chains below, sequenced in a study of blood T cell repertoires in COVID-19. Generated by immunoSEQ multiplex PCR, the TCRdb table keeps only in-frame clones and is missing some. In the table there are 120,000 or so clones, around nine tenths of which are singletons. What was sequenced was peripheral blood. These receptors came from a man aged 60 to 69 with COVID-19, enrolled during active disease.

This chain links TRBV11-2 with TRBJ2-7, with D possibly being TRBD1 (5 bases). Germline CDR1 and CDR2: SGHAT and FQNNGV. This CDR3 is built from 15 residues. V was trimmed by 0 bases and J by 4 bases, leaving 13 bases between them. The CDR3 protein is CASSLESSGKYEQYF. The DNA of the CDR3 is TGTGCCAGCAGCTTAGAAAGTTCAGGGAAATACGAGCAGTACTTC.

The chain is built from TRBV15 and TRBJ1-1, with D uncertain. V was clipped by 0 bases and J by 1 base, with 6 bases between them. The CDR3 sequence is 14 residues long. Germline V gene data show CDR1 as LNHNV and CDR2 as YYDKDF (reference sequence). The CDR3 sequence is CATSRDLSNTEAFF. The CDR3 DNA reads TGTGCCACCAGCAGAGATCTCTCGAACACTGAAGCTTTCTTT. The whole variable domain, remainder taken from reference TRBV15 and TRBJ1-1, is DAMVIQNPRYQVTQFGKPVTLSCSQTLNHNVMYWYQQKSSQAPKLLFHYYDKDFNNEADTPDNFQSRRPNTSFCFLDIRSPGLGDTAMYLCATSRDLSNTEAFFGQGTRLTVV.

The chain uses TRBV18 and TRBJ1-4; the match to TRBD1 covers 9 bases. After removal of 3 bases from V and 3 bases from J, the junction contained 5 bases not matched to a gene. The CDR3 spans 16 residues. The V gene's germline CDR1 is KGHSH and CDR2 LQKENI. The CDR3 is CASSPRTGVANEKLFF. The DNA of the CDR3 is TGTGCCAGCTCACCGCGGACAGGGGTGGCTAATGAAAAACTGTTTTTT.

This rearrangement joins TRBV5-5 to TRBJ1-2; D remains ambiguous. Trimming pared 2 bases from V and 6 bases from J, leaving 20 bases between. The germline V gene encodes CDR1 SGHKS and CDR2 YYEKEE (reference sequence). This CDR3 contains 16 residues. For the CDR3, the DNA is TGTGCCAGCAGCTTCAGGCCGGGCCCCCAGGAGGATGGCTACACCTTC. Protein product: CASSFRPGPQEDGYTF.

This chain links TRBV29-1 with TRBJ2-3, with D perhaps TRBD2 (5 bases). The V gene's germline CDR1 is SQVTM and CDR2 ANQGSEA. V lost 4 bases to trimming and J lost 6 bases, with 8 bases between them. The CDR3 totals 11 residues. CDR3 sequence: CSVGPGDTQYF. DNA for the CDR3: TGCAGCGTTGGCCCGGGGGATACGCAGTATTTT.

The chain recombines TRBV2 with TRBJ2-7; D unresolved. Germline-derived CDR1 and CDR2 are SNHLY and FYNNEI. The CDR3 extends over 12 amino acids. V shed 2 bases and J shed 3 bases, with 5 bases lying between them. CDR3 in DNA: TGTGCCAGCAGTGAAATAGACTACGAGCAGTACTTC. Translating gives CASSEIDYEQYF. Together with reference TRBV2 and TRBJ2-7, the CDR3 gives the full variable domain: EPEVTQTPSHQVTQMGQEVILRCVPISNHLYFYWYRQILGQKVEFLVSFYNNEISEKSEIFDDQFSVERPDGSNFTLKIRSTKLEDSAMYFCASSEIDYEQYFGPGTRLTVT.

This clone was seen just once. The CDR3: CASSPGPGTGREKLFF. The CDR3 DNA reads TGTGCCAGCAGTCCGGGACCCGGGACAGGGCGGGAAAAACTGTTTTTT. V usage is TRBV3-1 (or the pseudogene TRBV3-2) and J usage is TRBJ1-4; 9 bases match TRBD1. Germline values: CDR1 LGHDT, CDR2 YNNKEL (reference sequence). After removal of 6 bases from V and 8 bases from J, the junction contained 13 bases not matched to a gene. The CDR3 loop spans 16 amino acids.

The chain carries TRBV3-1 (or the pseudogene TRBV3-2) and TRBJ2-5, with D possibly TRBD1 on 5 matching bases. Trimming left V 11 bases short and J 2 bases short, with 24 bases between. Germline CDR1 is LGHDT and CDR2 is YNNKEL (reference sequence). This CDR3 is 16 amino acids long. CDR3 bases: TGTGCCTGTACCCTATCGCCAGGGTCTTCTCAAGAGACCCAGTACTTC. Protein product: CACTLSPGSSQETQYF.

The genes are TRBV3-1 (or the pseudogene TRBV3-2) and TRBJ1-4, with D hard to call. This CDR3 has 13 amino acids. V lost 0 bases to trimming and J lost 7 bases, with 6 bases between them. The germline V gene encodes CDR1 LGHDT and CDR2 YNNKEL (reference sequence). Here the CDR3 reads CASSQDHGEKLFF. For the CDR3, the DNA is TGTGCCAGCAGCCAAGATCACGGTGAAAAACTGTTTTTT.

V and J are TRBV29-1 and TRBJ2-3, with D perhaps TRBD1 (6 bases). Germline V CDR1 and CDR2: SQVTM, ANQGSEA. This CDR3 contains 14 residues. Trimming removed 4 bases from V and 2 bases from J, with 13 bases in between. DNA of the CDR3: TGCAGCGTTGGGGCAGGGGATGTCACAGATACGCAGTATTTT. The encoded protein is CSVGAGDVTDTQYF.

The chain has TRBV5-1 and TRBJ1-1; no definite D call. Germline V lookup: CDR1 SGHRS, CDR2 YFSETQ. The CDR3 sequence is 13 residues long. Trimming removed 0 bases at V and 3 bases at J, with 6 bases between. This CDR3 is CASSLGGDTEAFF. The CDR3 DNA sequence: TGCGCCAGCAGCTTGGGCGGGGACACTGAAGCTTTCTTT. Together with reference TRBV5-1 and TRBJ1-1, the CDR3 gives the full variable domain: KAGVTQTPRYLIKTRGQQVTLSCSPISGHRSVSWYQQTPGQGLQFLFEYFSETQRNKGNFPGRFSGRQFSNSRSEMNVSTLELGDSALYLCASSLGGDTEAFFGQGTRLTVV.

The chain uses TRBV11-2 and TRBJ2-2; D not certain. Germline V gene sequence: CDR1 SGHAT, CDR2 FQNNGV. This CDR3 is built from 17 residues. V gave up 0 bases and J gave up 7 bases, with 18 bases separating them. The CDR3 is CASSLDRMVLSVGELFF. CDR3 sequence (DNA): TGTGCCAGCAGCTTAGATAGAATGGTCCTCTCTGTCGGGGAGCTGTTTTTT.

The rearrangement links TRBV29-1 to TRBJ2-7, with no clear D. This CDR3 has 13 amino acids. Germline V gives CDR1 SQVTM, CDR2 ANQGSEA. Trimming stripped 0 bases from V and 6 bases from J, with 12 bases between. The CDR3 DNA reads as TGCAGCGTTGAAGAGGCGGCCGCCGGCGAGCAGTACTTC. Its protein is CSVEEAAAGEQYF.

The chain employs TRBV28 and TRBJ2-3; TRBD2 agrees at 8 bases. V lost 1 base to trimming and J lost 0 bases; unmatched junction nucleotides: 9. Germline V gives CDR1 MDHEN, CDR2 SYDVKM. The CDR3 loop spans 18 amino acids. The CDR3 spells CASSLLGERGTSTDTQYF. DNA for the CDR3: TGTGCCAGCAGTTTATTGGGAGAGCGGGGGACTAGCACAGATACGCAGTATTTT.

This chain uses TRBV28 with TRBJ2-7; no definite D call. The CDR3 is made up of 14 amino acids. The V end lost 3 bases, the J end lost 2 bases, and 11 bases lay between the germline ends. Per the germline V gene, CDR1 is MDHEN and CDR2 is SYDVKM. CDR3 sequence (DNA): TGTGCCAGCAGTTTCCCCCAGGTGGCCTACGAGCAGTACTTC. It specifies CASSFPQVAYEQYF.

DNA of the CDR3: TGCGCCAGCAGCCAAGAGGGTGTGTCCGGGTACGAGCAGTACTTC. It translates to CASSQEGVSGYEQYF. This chain uses TRBV4-3 with TRBJ2-7, with D unclear. CDR3 size: 15 residues. Germline V gene sequence: CDR1 LGHNA, CDR2 YSLEER. Trimming took off 0 bases at V and 4 bases at J, with 13 bases between the two ends.

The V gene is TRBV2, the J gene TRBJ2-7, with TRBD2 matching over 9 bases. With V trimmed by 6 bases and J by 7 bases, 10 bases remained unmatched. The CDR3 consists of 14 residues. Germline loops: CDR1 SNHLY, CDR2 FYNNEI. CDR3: CASRERLAEGEQYF. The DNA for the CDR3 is TGTGCCAGCAGGGAGAGACTAGCGGAGGGGGAGCAGTACTTC.

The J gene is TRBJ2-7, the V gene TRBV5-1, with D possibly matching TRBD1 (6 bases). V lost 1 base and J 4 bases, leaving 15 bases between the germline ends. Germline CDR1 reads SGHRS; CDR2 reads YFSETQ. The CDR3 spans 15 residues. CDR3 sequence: CASSLQYGQKYEQYF. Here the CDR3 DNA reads TGCGCCAGCAGCTTGCAATACGGACAGAAATACGAGCAGTACTTC.

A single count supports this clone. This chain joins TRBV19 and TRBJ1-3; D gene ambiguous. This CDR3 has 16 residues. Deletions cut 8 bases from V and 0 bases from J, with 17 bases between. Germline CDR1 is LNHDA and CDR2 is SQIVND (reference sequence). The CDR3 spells CASSSRDIVSGNTIYF. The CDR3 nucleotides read TGTGCCAGTTCCTCGCGTGACATCGTCTCTGGAAACACCATATATTTT.

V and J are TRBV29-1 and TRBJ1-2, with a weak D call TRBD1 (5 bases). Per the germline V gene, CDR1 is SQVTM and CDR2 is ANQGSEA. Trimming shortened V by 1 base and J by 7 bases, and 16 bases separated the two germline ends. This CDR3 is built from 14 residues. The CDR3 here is CSVEARDLGFGYTF. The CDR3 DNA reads TGCAGCGTTGAAGCCAGGGATCTCGGATTTGGCTACACCTTC.

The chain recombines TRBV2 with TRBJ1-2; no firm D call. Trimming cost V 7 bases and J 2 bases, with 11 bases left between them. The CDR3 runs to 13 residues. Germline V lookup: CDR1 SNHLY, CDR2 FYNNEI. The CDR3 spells CASIFDINYGYTF. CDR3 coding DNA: TGTGCCAGCATATTCGACATAAACTATGGCTACACCTTC.

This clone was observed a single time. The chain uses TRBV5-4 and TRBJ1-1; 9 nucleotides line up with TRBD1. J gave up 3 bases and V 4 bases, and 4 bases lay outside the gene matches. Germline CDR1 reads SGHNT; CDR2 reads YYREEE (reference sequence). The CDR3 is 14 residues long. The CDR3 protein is CASSKDRGDTEAFF. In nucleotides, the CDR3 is TGTGCCAGCAGCAAGGACAGGGGTGACACTGAAGCTTTCTTT. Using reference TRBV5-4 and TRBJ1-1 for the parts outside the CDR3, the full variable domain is ETGVTQSPTHLIKTRGQQVTLRCSSQSGHNTVSWYQQALGQGPQFIFQYYREEENGRGNFPPRFSGLQFPNYSSELNVNALELDDSALYLCASSKDRGDTEAFFGQGTRLTVV.

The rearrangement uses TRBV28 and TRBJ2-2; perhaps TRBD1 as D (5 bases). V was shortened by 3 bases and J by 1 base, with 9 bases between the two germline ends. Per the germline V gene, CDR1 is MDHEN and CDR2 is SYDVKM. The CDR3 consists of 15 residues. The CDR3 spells CASSFPRVNTGELFF. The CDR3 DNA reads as TGTGCCAGCAGTTTCCCCAGGGTGAACACCGGGGAGCTGTTTTTT.

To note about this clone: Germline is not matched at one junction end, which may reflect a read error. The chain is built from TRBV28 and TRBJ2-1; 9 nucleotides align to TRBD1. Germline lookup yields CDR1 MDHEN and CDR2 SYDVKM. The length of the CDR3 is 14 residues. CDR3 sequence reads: CASTTGQGLYEQFF. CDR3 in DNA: TGTGCAAGCACGACGGGACAGGGACTCTATGAGCAGTTCTTC.

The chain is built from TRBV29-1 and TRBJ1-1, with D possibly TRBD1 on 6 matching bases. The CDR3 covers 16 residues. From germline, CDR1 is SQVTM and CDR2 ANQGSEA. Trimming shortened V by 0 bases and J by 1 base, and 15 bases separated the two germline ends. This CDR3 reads CSVEDRRDRPNTEAFF. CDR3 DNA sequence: TGCAGCGTTGAAGACAGGAGAGACAGGCCGAACACTGAAGCTTTCTTT. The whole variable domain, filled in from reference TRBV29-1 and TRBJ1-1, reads SAVISQKPSRDICQRGTSLTIQCQVDSQVTMMFWYRQQPGQSLTLIATANQGSEATYESGFVIDKFPISRPNLTFSTLTVSNMSPEDSSIYLCSVEDRRDRPNTEAFFGQGTRLTVV.

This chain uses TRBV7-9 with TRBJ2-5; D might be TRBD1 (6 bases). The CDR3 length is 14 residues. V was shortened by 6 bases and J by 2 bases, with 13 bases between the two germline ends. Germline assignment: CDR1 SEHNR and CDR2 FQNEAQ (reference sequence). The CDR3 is CASRHSDRQETQYF. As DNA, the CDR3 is TGTGCCAGCAGACATTCGGACAGACAAGAGACCCAGTACTTC. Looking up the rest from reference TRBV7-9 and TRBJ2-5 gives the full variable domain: DTGVSQNPRHKITKRGQNVTFRCDPISEHNRLYWYRQTLGQGPEFLTYFQNEAQLEKSRLLSDRFSAERPKGSFSTLEIQRTEQGDSAMYLCASRHSDRQETQYFGPGTRLLVL.

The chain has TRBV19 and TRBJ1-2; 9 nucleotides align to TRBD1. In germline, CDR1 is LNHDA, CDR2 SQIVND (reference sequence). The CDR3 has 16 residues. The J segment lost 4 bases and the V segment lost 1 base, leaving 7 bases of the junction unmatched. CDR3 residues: CASSIVGGQGFYGYTF. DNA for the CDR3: TGTGCCAGTAGTATAGTGGGGGGACAGGGATTCTATGGCTACACCTTC.

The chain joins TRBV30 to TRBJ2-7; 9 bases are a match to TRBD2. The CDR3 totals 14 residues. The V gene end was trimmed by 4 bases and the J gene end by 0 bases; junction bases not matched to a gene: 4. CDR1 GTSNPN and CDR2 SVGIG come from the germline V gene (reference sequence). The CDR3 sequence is CAWTSGTYSYEQYF. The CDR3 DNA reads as TGTGCCTGGACTAGCGGGACCTACTCCTACGAGCAGTACTTC.